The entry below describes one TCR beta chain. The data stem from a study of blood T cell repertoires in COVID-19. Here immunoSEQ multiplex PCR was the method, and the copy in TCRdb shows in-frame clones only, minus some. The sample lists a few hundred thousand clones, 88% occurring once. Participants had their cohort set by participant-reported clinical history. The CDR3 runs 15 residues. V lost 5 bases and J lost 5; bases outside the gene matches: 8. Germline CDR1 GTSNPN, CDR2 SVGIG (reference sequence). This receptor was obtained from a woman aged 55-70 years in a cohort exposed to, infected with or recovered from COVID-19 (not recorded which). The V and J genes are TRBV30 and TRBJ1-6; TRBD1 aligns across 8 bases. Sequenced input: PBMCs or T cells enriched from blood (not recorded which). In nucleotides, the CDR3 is TGTGCCTGGGGGACAGGACCCTTCAATAATTCACCCCTCCACTTT. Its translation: CAWGTGPFNNSPLHF.